This T cell receptor (beta chain) was observed in a study of blood T cells in healthy people across ages. Germline CDR1 SEHNR, CDR2 FQNEAQ (reference sequence). V was pared by 2 bases and J by 11 bases, with 10 bases of the junction left unmatched. CDR3 length: 15 residues. A second 7 to 11 cycle PCR used barcoded and J-beta primers. TCRdb re-derived calls from the 5' RACE reads in MiXCR, one entry per CDR3 protein. The profile covers about 570,000 distinct CDR3 sequences, with around 27% appearing a single time and 3% to 4% taken by the ten largest. In addition, the sample was reused for a study of T cells of mothers and their children.

The specimen sequenced was blood. The chain recombines TRBV7-9 with TRBJ2-1, with TRBD2 matching 9 bases. This clonotype was obtained from a boy aged 2 to 10 in good health. The CDR3 loop is CASSLTASGKPKQFF. The CDR3 DNA reads as TGTGCCAGCAGCTTAACCGCTAGCGGGAAACCTAAGCAGTTCTTC.